This T cell receptor (beta chain) was sequenced in a study of identical twins. Overall study findings and caveats: Memory repertoires showed no such pattern, whereas abundant cord blood beta clonotypes carried fewer insertions. Beta out-of-frame sequences showed weaker excess sharing between twins. Invariant cells of the MAIT and iNKT types might have partly distorted the zero-insertion analyses.

Details on this clonotype: Antigen unknown.

The V gene's germline CDR1 is MNHEY and CDR2 SMNVEV (reference sequence). V was cut by 5 bases and J by 2 bases, with 12 bases left in between. The CDR3 runs 15 residues. A single record per CDR3 protein comes from TCRdb applying MiXCR to the 5' RACE reads. The table lists 700,000 or so distinct CDR3 sequences, around 8.3% of them singletons, with around 0.95% in the top ten. This same sample was also taken into another study, of yellow fever vaccine responses in identical twins.

This chain joins TRBV27 and TRBJ2-2; perhaps TRBD2 as D (5 bases). Sequencing was carried out using PBMCs. The sequence came from a woman aged 18 to 35 in good health. The CDR3 DNA sequence: TGTGCCAGCAGTCCACGGAGGCATAACACCGGGGAGCTGTTTTTT. Its protein is CASSPRRHNTGELFF.